The 29 T cell receptor beta chains given below trace back to one sample, sequenced in a study of CD8+ T cells in alopecia areata. Sequencing templates came from extracted RNA that was reverse transcribed into cDNA. Measured with immunoSEQ multiplex PCR; TCRdb has only the in-frame clones, and not every one. Of 150,000 to 200,000 clones in the sample, approximately 62% were seen once. Treatment meaning: oral pan-JAK inhibitor, 5-10 mg twice daily. This specimen was CD4+ T cells sorted from blood, taken at week 24, from a patient treated with tofacitinib. These receptors originate from a human donor with alopecia areata.

Only a few counts were recorded for this clone. The rearrangement joins TRBV29-1 to TRBJ2-3; D could derive from TRBD1 or TRBD2 (5 bases each). The germline CDR1 and CDR2 sequences are SQVTM and ANQGSEA. The V end lost 3 bases, the J end lost 2 bases, and 15 bases lay between the germline ends. The CDR3 is made up of 15 amino acids. For the CDR3, the DNA is TGCAGCGTTGACTTAACCGGGACGCCCACAGATACGCAGTATTTT. Translated, it gives CSVDLTGTPTDTQYF.

The J gene is TRBJ1-5, the V gene TRBV5-1; 7 bases match TRBD1. The junction had 6 bases not matched to a gene; V was cut back by 5 bases and J by 1 base. The CDR3 extends over 15 amino acids. Germline-derived CDR1 and CDR2 are SGHRS and YFSETQ. CDR3 sequence (DNA): TGCGCCAGCAGTCCGTTGACAGGGAGCAATCAGCCCCAGCATTTT. It specifies CASSPLTGSNQPQHF.

This clone was observed once. This sequence joins TRBV7-7 and TRBJ2-1; D not certain. Germline CDR1 reads SSHAT; CDR2 reads FNYEAQ (reference sequence). The CDR3 loop spans 14 amino acids. The ends were cut back, 1 base at V and 7 bases at J, with 11 bases in the middle. The CDR3 protein is CASSLGSLGNEQFF. The DNA of the CDR3 is TGTGCCAGCAGCTTAGGTAGTTTAGGGAATGAGCAGTTCTTC.

The genes are TRBV2 and TRBJ1-6; 7 bases fit TRBD1. V trimming: 9 bases; J trimming: 7 bases; junction bases outside the gene matches: 9. This CDR3 comprises 14 residues. The V gene's germline CDR1 is SNHLY and CDR2 FYNNEI. Here the CDR3 reads CASTRGGPNSPLHF. The CDR3 coding sequence is TGTGCCAGTACCAGGGGGGGTCCGAATTCACCCCTCCACTTT. The variable domain in full, completed from reference TRBV2 and TRBJ1-6, reads EPEVTQTPSHQVTQMGQEVILRCVPISNHLYFYWYRQILGQKVEFLVSFYNNEISEKSEIFDDQFSVERPDGSNFTLKIRSTKLEDSAMYFCASTRGGPNSPLHFGNGTRLTVT.

This chain links TRBV10-3 with TRBJ2-7; 7 bases are shared with TRBD1. V was clipped by 3 bases and J by 4 bases; unmatched bases: 3. CDR1 and CDR2 (germline): ENHRY, SYGVKD. The CDR3 spans 13 residues. As DNA, the CDR3 is TGTGCCATCAGTGATGGGACAGAGTACGAGCAGTACTTC. Translated, it gives CAISDGTEYEQYF.

V is TRBV30 and J is TRBJ2-7; no definite D call. The CDR3 has 11 residues. The ends were cut back, 0 bases at V and 7 bases at J, with 7 bases in the middle. Germline assignment: CDR1 GTSNPN and CDR2 SVGIG (reference sequence). The CDR3 here is CAWSVLWEQYF. The CDR3 coding sequence is TGTGCCTGGAGTGTACTATGGGAGCAGTACTTC.

The genes are TRBV7-3 and TRBJ2-3; D assignment may be TRBD1 or TRBD2 (5 bases each). V dropped 2 bases and J dropped 0 bases, with 9 bases sitting between them. Germline V gene lookup returns CDR1 SGHTA and CDR2 FQGTGA. The CDR3 length is 15 residues. This CDR3 reads CASSLLGDSTDTQYF. CDR3 DNA sequence: TGTGCCAGCAGCTTATTGGGGGACAGCACAGATACGCAGTATTTT.

The genes are TRBV15 and TRBJ1-2; D is uncertain. Germline V gene lookup returns CDR1 LNHNV and CDR2 YYDKDF (reference sequence). This CDR3 region has 16 residues. With 5 bases removed from V and 2 bases from J, the gap between germline ends came to 18 bases. The CDR3 bases are TGTGCCACCAGCCCGACACGAGGTCGGTGGAACTATGGCTACACCTTC. It is translated as CATSPTRGRWNYGYTF. Based on the CDR3 plus reference TRBV15 and TRBJ1-2, the full variable domain is DAMVIQNPRYQVTQFGKPVTLSCSQTLNHNVMYWYQQKSSQAPKLLFHYYDKDFNNEADTPDNFQSRRPNTSFCFLDIRSPGLGDTAMYLCATSPTRGRWNYGYTFGSGTRLTVV.

The rearrangement joins TRBV6-1 to TRBJ1-2, with TRBD1 as a possible D gene (5 bases). CDR1 is MNHNS, CDR2 SASEGT, per germline. The CDR3 runs to 13 residues. V was trimmed by 1 base and J by 8 bases, leaving 11 bases between them. CDR3 in DNA: TGTGCCAGCAGTGAAGTTACGGAGGGGGGCTACACCTTC. Translation gives CASSEVTEGGYTF.

This clone was counted once. The J gene is TRBJ2-3, the V gene TRBV6-5; perhaps TRBD1 as D (5 bases). Germline CDR1 reads MNHEY; CDR2 reads SVGAGI. Trimming shortened V by 6 bases and J by 0 bases, and 7 bases separated the two germline ends. The CDR3 has 13 residues. The CDR3 spells CASRDSSTDTQYF. In DNA, the CDR3 is TGTGCCAGCAGAGACAGTAGCACAGATACGCAGTATTTT.

The chain couples TRBV7-9 to TRBJ1-1; tentative D call: TRBD1 (5 bases). Trimming removed 2 bases at V and 5 bases at J, with 12 bases between. CDR3 size: 14 residues. Germline loops: CDR1 SEHNR, CDR2 FQNEAQ (reference sequence). The CDR3 DNA follows: TGTGCCAGCAGCTTATCGGGGGTAAGAACTGAAGCTTTCTTT. Its translation is CASSLSGVRTEAFF.

The gene calls are TRBV9 and TRBJ2-5, with 13 nucleotides matching TRBD2. CDR1 and CDR2 (germline): SGDLS, YYNGEE. The CDR3 is 14 amino acids. V gave up 3 bases and J gave up 4 bases; unmatched junction bases: 0. The CDR3 region is CASSGLAGGETQYF. CDR3 coding DNA: TGTGCCAGCAGCGGACTAGCGGGGGGAGAGACCCAGTACTTC.

The J gene is TRBJ2-2, the V gene TRBV4-2, with D tentatively TRBD2 (5 bases). CDR1 LGHNA and CDR2 YNFKEQ come from the germline V gene. The CDR3 extends over 15 amino acids. V lost 7 bases and J lost 3, with 15 bases in between. The CDR3 protein is CASNRGLLDTGELFF. Here the CDR3 DNA reads TGTGCCAGCAACCGCGGGCTCCTGGACACCGGGGAGCTGTTTTTT.

In nucleotides, the CDR3 is TGTGCCAGCAGTTTGGGTGGGGAGTATGGCTACACCTTC. Translation gives CASSLGGEYGYTF. The chain links TRBV27 to TRBJ1-2; D not resolved. CDR1 MNHEY and CDR2 SMNVEV come from the germline V gene (reference sequence). The CDR3 is 13 amino acids. Trimming stripped 3 bases from V and 5 bases from J, with 10 bases between.

V and J are TRBV6-5 and TRBJ1-2; 7 nucleotides align to TRBD1. V shed 6 bases and J 4 bases; nucleotides not matched to a gene: 8. The length of the CDR3 is 14 residues. CDR1 and CDR2 from the germline V gene are MNHEY and SVGAGI. The CDR3 DNA sequence: TGTGCCAGCAGCAGGGACAGAAGCAGCTATGGCTACACCTTC. The encoded protein is CASSRDRSSYGYTF.

In DNA, the CDR3 is TGTGCCAGCACGTCGGACCGGAGCTCTGGAAACACCATATATTTT. Amino acids: CASTSDRSSGNTIYF. The gene calls are TRBV2 and TRBJ1-3; D gene unclear. Per the germline V gene, CDR1 is SNHLY and CDR2 is FYNNEI. Deletions cut 7 bases from V and 0 bases from J, with 13 bases between. The CDR3 runs to 15 residues.

The rearrangement joins TRBV2 to TRBJ2-5, with 7 bases matching TRBD2. This CDR3 spans 16 amino acids. The J segment lost 2 bases and the V segment lost 11 bases, leaving 17 bases of the junction unmatched. Germline V gene data show CDR1 as SNHLY and CDR2 as FYNNEI. CDR3 loop: CAGTGTTPGLQETQYF. CDR3 nucleotide sequence: TGTGCCGGAACCGGCACTACACCGGGACTACAAGAGACCCAGTACTTC. Together with reference TRBV2 and TRBJ2-5, the CDR3 gives the full variable domain: EPEVTQTPSHQVTQMGQEVILRCVPISNHLYFYWYRQILGQKVEFLVSFYNNEISEKSEIFDDQFSVERPDGSNFTLKIRSTKLEDSAMYFCAGTGTTPGLQETQYFGPGTRLLVL.

This clone was seen a handful of times. This chain connects TRBV5-1 to TRBJ2-7; 8 bases fit TRBD2. The CDR3 is 14 residues long. The ends lost 3 bases at V and 2 bases at J; junction bases unmatched: 4. Per the germline V gene, CDR1 is SGHRS and CDR2 is YFSETQ. Written as DNA, the CDR3 is TGCGCCAGCAGCTCCACTAGCGGCGCCTACGAGCAGTACTTC. Translating it yields CASSSTSGAYEQYF.

The J gene is TRBJ2-7, the V gene TRBV30; unclear D gene. CDR1 GTSNPN and CDR2 SVGIG come from the germline V gene (reference sequence). The CDR3 contains 11 residues. With 0 bases removed from V and 12 bases from J, the gap between germline ends came to 12 bases. The CDR3 nucleotides are TGTGCCTGGAGTGTACGGTGGCGTTTGTACTTC. This encodes CAWSVRWRLYF.

The rearrangement uses TRBV29-1 and TRBJ2-2; 7 positions agree with TRBD1. The V segment lost 4 bases and the J segment 4 bases; nucleotides outside the gene matches: 9. CDR1 is SQVTM, CDR2 ANQGSEA, per germline. This CDR3 comprises 15 residues. CDR3 loop: CSVGQTTGVTGELFF. The CDR3 DNA follows: TGCAGCGTTGGGCAAACAACAGGGGTCACCGGGGAGCTGTTTTTT.

The J gene is TRBJ2-2, the V gene TRBV29-1; D gene uncertain. The CDR3 totals 14 residues. Trimming removed 5 bases from V and 3 bases from J, with 13 bases in between. The V gene's germline CDR1 is SQVTM and CDR2 ANQGSEA. DNA of the CDR3: TGCAGCGTTTTAGACCCAACGGACACCGGGGAGCTGTTTTTT. This gives the protein CSVLDPTDTGELFF.

The rearrangement uses TRBV6-5 and TRBJ2-5; D call uncertain. The germline gives CDR1 MNHEY, CDR2 SVGAGI. This CDR3 comprises 13 residues. Between the trimmed V and J ends, which lost 8 bases and 4 bases, there was a span of 14 bases. DNA for the CDR3: TGTGCCAGCCACGCTAGTCGTATAGAGACCCAGTACTTC. This encodes CASHASRIETQYF.

The chain employs TRBV2 and TRBJ1-2; D unresolved. Trimming left V 6 bases short and J 4 bases short, with 9 bases between. This CDR3 has 12 amino acids. Germline V CDR1 and CDR2: SNHLY, FYNNEI. The CDR3 DNA follows: TGTGCCAGCAGCCGTGACACCTATGGCTACACCTTC. Amino acids: CASSRDTYGYTF.

The chain uses TRBV7-9 and TRBJ1-5; 9 bases are a match to TRBD1. The CDR3 loop spans 18 amino acids. With V trimmed by 1 base and J by 3 bases, 10 bases remained unmatched. Germline V gene lookup returns CDR1 SEHNR and CDR2 FQNEAQ (reference sequence). As DNA, the CDR3 is TGTGCCAGCAGCTTAGGGAGCCGGGACAGGGCCCTCAATCAGCCCCAGCATTTT. This encodes CASSLGSRDRALNQPQHF.

The V gene is TRBV7-2, the J gene TRBJ1-5; D is unresolved. CDR3 size: 16 residues. The V and J ends lost 5 bases and 1 base respectively, with 15 bases between them. CDR1 SGHTA and CDR2 FQGNSA come from the germline V gene. DNA for the CDR3: TGTGCCAGCAGCCCGACCGTCGGGGTGAGCAATCAGCCCCAGCATTTT. This translates into CASSPTVGVSNQPQHF.

This chain connects TRBV5-1 to TRBJ1-1, with a tentative D call TRBD1 (6 bases). V was shortened by 2 bases and J by 3 bases, with 14 bases between the two germline ends. CDR1 is SGHRS, CDR2 YFSETQ, per germline. This CDR3 is 15 amino acids long. The CDR3 region has the DNA TGCGCCAGCAGCTTACAGGGAGTTGCGGACACTGAAGCTTTCTTT. Protein: CASSLQGVADTEAFF.

The table lists this clone with a few counts. At the DNA level, this CDR3 is encoded by other sequences in the same sample as well. The V call is TRBV30, the J call TRBJ1-5; D not certain. Germline CDR1 reads GTSNPN; CDR2 reads SVGIG (reference sequence). V lost 3 bases and J lost 3, with 9 bases in between. The CDR3 is made up of 13 amino acids. The CDR3 DNA reads TGTGCCTGGAGCGGCGGCCTCAATCAGCCCCAGCATTTT. Its protein is CAWSGGLNQPQHF.

The V call is TRBV5-1, the J call TRBJ2-5, with D possibly being TRBD2 (6 bases). V lost 5 bases and J lost 7, with 15 bases in between. Germline CDR1 reads SGHRS; CDR2 reads YFSETQ. This CDR3 has 13 amino acids. DNA for the CDR3: TGCGCCAGCAGTTTCCAATTGGAGGGGACCCAGTACTTC. Translated: CASSFQLEGTQYF.

This clone was observed a handful of times. The chain has TRBV29-1 and TRBJ2-7, with TRBD1 matching 8 bases. This CDR3 comprises 13 residues. V shed 6 bases and J 7 bases; nucleotides not matched to a gene: 11. CDR1 SQVTM and CDR2 ANQGSEA come from the germline V gene. The CDR3 loop is CSVAGQGTGEQYF. In DNA form, the CDR3 reads TGCAGCGTGGCTGGACAGGGTACGGGTGAGCAGTACTTC.